These 17 T cell receptor beta chains originate from one sample sequenced in a study of shared clonotypes between healthy human individuals (dated by TCRdb to the early 2020s). The library came from the immunoSEQ multiplex PCR assay. Here the immuneACCESS table is served through TCRdb, limited to in-frame sequences with V and J called. Missing clones are a known gap in these copies; in checked studies unresolved V genes cover under half, and the rest lacks a known reason. Present in this sample are 1.6 million or so clones, 98% of which were seen just once. The leading ten clones occupy about 0.4% of the sample. The sample comprised naive CD4+ T cells sorted from blood. This sample's cell subset or site label indicates: CD45RA+ positively selected. These receptors were collected from a man in his thirties or forties in good health.

V usage is TRBV7-9 and J usage is TRBJ1-2; D gene unclear. The CDR3 spans 15 residues. Germline loops: CDR1 SEHNR, CDR2 FQNEAQ (reference sequence). V was clipped by 1 base and J by 10 bases, with 19 bases between them. DNA for the CDR3: TGTGCCAGCAGCTTAGATGGGGAGCCCTCTATCGACTACACCTTC. Protein: CASSLDGEPSIDYTF.

The rearrangement links TRBV11-2 to TRBJ2-3; no clear D gene. Looked up from germline, CDR1 is SGHAT and CDR2 is FQNNGV. V lost 3 bases and J 2 bases, leaving 9 bases between the germline ends. The CDR3 runs 14 residues. DNA for the CDR3: TGTGCCAGCAGCTTGGGGTTGAACACAGATACGCAGTATTTT. Protein product: CASSLGLNTDTQYF.

This clone was seen just once. In nucleotides, the CDR3 is TGCGCCAGCAGCCGACAGGGATCGTACTACGAGCAGTACTTC. This gives the protein CASSRQGSYYEQYF. The chain recombines TRBV5-1 with TRBJ2-7; 7 bases are shared with TRBD1. This CDR3 comprises 14 residues. The trim removed 4 bases at V and 3 bases at J, leaving 7 bases unmatched. Germline values: CDR1 SGHRS, CDR2 YFSETQ.

This chain links TRBV2 with TRBJ1-1; D uncertain. The ends were cut back, 3 bases at V and 6 bases at J, with 2 bases in the middle. Germline values: CDR1 SNHLY, CDR2 FYNNEI. CDR3 size: 10 residues. This chain's CDR3 is CASSDPEAFF. CDR3 DNA: TGTGCCAGCAGTGACCCTGAAGCTTTCTTT.

CDR3 sequence reads: CASSGPLAGTNEQFF. As DNA, the CDR3 is TGTGCCAGCAGCGGACCTTTAGCGGGCACAAATGAGCAGTTCTTC. V gene TRBV9 combines with J gene TRBJ2-1; 7 nucleotides agree with TRBD2. Trimming cost V 3 bases and J 7 bases; bases outside gene matches: 10. The length of the CDR3 is 15 residues. Germline assignment: CDR1 SGDLS and CDR2 YYNGEE.

In regard to this clone: Distinct nucleotide sequences in the sample also encode this CDR3. The chain employs TRBV5-1 and TRBJ2-6, with TRBD1 identical over 7 bases. Germline-derived CDR1 and CDR2 are SGHRS and YFSETQ. The CDR3 covers 15 residues. Trimming removed 4 bases from V and 4 bases from J; junction bases left unmatched: 5. The CDR3 bases are TGCGCCAGCAGCAGAGACAGGGCCGGGGCCAACGTCCTGACTTTC. Amino acids: CASSRDRAGANVLTF.

The rearrangement links TRBV10-3 to TRBJ2-7; TRBD1 matches 11 bases. Germline loops: CDR1 ENHRY, CDR2 SYGVKD. The CDR3 runs 14 residues. V trimming: 10 bases; J trimming: 6 bases; junction bases outside the gene matches: 11. CDR3 sequence reads: CATQGTGGSGEQYF. CDR3 sequence (DNA): TGTGCCACCCAGGGGACAGGGGGTTCTGGCGAGCAGTACTTC.

This chain uses TRBV30 with TRBJ1-4; 8 bases map to TRBD1. Trimming cost V 0 bases and J 3 bases; bases outside gene matches: 9. The CDR3 contains 17 residues. Germline CDR1 reads GTSNPN; CDR2 reads SVGIG (reference sequence). The CDR3 region is CAWSVGGRGLANEKLFF. The CDR3 DNA sequence: TGTGCCTGGAGTGTAGGGGGCAGGGGGCTCGCTAATGAAAAACTGTTTTTT. Full variable domain (missing parts from reference TRBV30 and TRBJ1-4): SQTIHQWPATLVQPVGSPLSLECTVEGTSNPNLYWYRQAAGRGLQLLFYSVGIGQISSEVPQNLSASRPQDRQFILSSKKLLLSDSGFYLCAWSVGGRGLANEKLFFGSGTQLSVL.

V and J are TRBV6-6 and TRBJ1-4; D may be TRBD1 (5 bases). Trimming left V 4 bases short and J 4 bases short, with 7 bases between. Germline CDR1 is MNHNY and CDR2 is SVGAGI (reference sequence). The CDR3 length is 13 residues. CDR3 coding DNA: TGTGCCAGCAGTTGGGGGAGTAATGAAAAACTGTTTTTT. This gives the protein CASSWGSNEKLFF.

V and J are TRBV18 and TRBJ1-5, with D maybe TRBD1 (6 bases). The CDR3 extends over 13 amino acids. Between the trimmed V and J ends, which lost 8 bases and 7 bases, there was a span of 15 bases. Germline V gene sequence: CDR1 KGHSH, CDR2 LQKENI. CDR3 region: CASGQTVEQPQHF. The CDR3 DNA follows: TGTGCCAGCGGACAGACGGTCGAGCAGCCCCAGCATTTT. Complete variable domain (other parts from reference TRBV18 and TRBJ1-5): NAGVMQNPRHLVRRRGQEARLRCSPMKGHSHVYWYRQLPEEGLKFMVYLQKENIIDESGMPKERFSAEFPKEGPSILRIQQVVRGDSAAYFCASGQTVEQPQHFGDGTRLSIL.

Points on this clone: This sample also contains other DNA sequences that code for the same CDR3. The rearrangement links TRBV2 to TRBJ1-1; D is uncertain. This CDR3 is built from 12 residues. Deletions cut 5 bases from V and 3 bases from J, with 7 bases between. The germline gives CDR1 SNHLY, CDR2 FYNNEI. CDR3 coding DNA: TGTGCCAGCAGTCGAATCGACACTGAAGCTTTCTTT. The encoded protein is CASSRIDTEAFF. The full variable domain, completed using reference TRBV2 and TRBJ1-1, is EPEVTQTPSHQVTQMGQEVILRCVPISNHLYFYWYRQILGQKVEFLVSFYNNEISEKSEIFDDQFSVERPDGSNFTLKIRSTKLEDSAMYFCASSRIDTEAFFGQGTRLTVV.

This chain connects TRBV19 to TRBJ2-7; a possible D gene is TRBD2 (6 bases). V was cut by 6 bases and J by 2 bases, with 8 bases left in between. This CDR3 spans 12 amino acids. The V gene's germline CDR1 is LNHDA and CDR2 SQIVND (reference sequence). CDR3 in amino acids: CASSGSTYEQYF. DNA for the CDR3: TGTGCCAGTAGCGGGAGTACCTACGAGCAGTACTTC. The variable domain in full, with the rest retrieved from reference TRBV19 and TRBJ2-7, is DGGITQSPKYLFRKEGQNVTLSCEQNLNHDAMYWYRQDPGQGLRLIYYSQIVNDFQKGDIAEGYSVSREKKESFPLTVTSAQKNPTAFYLCASSGSTYEQYFGPGTRLTVT.

The V gene is TRBV28, the J gene TRBJ2-2; D remains unclear. Germline V gene sequence: CDR1 MDHEN, CDR2 SYDVKM. Trimming pared 6 bases from V and 9 bases from J, leaving 14 bases between. The CDR3 totals 13 residues. CDR3 sequence reads: CASSPQVLRELFF. Written as DNA, the CDR3 is TGTGCCAGCAGCCCTCAGGTGTTGCGGGAGCTGTTTTTT.

This clone has just one count. This rearrangement joins TRBV5-1 to TRBJ2-3, with 7 bases that match TRBD2. This CDR3 contains 14 residues. Trimming removed 7 bases from V and 6 bases from J; junction bases left unmatched: 11. Germline V lookup: CDR1 SGHRS, CDR2 YFSETQ. This CDR3 is CASSGGSLGDTQYF. The CDR3 DNA is TGCGCCAGCTCAGGCGGGAGTTTGGGCGATACGCAGTATTTT.

The rearrangement uses TRBV13 and TRBJ2-1; D uncertain. With 6 bases removed from V and 6 bases from J, the gap between germline ends came to 9 bases. This CDR3 region has 12 residues. Germline CDR1 reads PRHDT; CDR2 reads FYEKMQ (reference sequence). The CDR3 DNA is TGTGCCAGCAGTTCCCTGACCAATGAGCAGTTCTTC. Translating it yields CASSSLTNEQFF.

A remark on this clone: The sample carries other DNA sequences with the same CDR3. The CDR3 reads CASSPPGRETQYF. DNA of the CDR3: TGTGCCAGCTCACCACCGGGCCGAGAGACCCAGTACTTC. The chain uses TRBV18 and TRBJ2-5; D is unresolved. Germline V lookup: CDR1 KGHSH, CDR2 LQKENI. The V end was cut by 0 bases, the J end by 4 bases, with 6 bases between. The CDR3 runs to 13 residues. The full variable domain, completed using reference TRBV18 and TRBJ2-5, is NAGVMQNPRHLVRRRGQEARLRCSPMKGHSHVYWYRQLPEEGLKFMVYLQKENIIDESGMPKERFSAEFPKEGPSILRIQQVVRGDSAAYFCASSPPGRETQYFGPGTRLLVL.

The V call is TRBV5-1, the J call TRBJ2-1, with a possible D match to TRBD1 (6 bases). Per germline, CDR1 SGHRS and CDR2 YFSETQ. The CDR3 loop spans 17 amino acids. Between the trimmed V and J ends, which lost 4 bases and 0 bases, there was a span of 17 bases. The CDR3 loop reads CASSRTEGLSSYNEQFF. CDR3 sequence (DNA): TGCGCCAGCAGCCGGACAGAAGGACTTAGCTCCTACAATGAGCAGTTCTTC.